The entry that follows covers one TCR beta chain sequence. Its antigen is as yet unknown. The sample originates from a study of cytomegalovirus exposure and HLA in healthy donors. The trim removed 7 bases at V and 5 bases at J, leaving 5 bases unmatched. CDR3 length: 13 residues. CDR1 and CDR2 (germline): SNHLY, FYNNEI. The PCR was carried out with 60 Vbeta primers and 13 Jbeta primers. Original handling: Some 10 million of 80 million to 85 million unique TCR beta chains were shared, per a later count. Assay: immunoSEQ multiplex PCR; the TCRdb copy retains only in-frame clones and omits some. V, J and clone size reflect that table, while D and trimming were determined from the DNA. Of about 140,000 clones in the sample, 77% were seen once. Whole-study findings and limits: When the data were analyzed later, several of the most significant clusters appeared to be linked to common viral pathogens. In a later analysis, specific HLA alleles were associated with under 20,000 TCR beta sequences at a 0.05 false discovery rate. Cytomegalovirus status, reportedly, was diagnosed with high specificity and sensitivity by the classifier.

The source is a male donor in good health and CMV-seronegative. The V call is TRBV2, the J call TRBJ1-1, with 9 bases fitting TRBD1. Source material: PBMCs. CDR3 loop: CASNRQGVTEAFF. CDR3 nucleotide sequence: TGTGCCAGCAATAGACAGGGGGTAACTGAAGCTTTCTTT.